A single sample is the source of the 24 T cell receptor beta chains below, sequenced in a study of control samples from healthy donors and cancer patients. Clones were read by immunoSEQ multiplex PCR, and TCRdb kept only the in-frame ones, dropping some. This sample has some 96,000 clones, with less than 90% found just once. The sequenced sample was blood. The receptor source for this set is a woman in her 50s in good health.

J is TRBJ1-4 and V is TRBV7-2, with TRBD1 matching 8 bases. Trimming removed 8 bases from V and 7 bases from J; junction bases left unmatched: 9. Per germline, CDR1 SGHTA and CDR2 FQGNSA. The CDR3 loop spans 14 amino acids. This CDR3 is CASGPGGAGEKLFF. CDR3 nucleotides: TGTGCCAGCGGTCCAGGGGGCGCGGGTGAAAAACTGTTTTTT.

The rearrangement uses TRBV19 and TRBJ2-1; D is unresolved. CDR3 length: 11 amino acids. Per germline, CDR1 LNHDA and CDR2 SQIVND (reference sequence). Trimming removed 5 bases from V and 12 bases from J, with 11 bases in between. The CDR3 sequence: CASSPGWGQFF. CDR3 DNA sequence: TGTGCCAGTAGTCCCGGCTGGGGGCAGTTCTTC.

This chain joins TRBV6-2 or TRBV6-3 and TRBJ2-1, with 10 bases that match TRBD2. There are 15 residues in the CDR3. V shed 4 bases and J 8 bases; nucleotides not matched to a gene: 8. Germline CDR1 reads MNHEY; CDR2 reads SVGEGT. CDR3 residues: CASSFLAGAQHEQFF. CDR3 sequence (DNA): TGTGCCAGCAGTTTCCTAGCGGGAGCGCAGCATGAGCAGTTCTTC.

The rearrangement joins TRBV29-1 to TRBJ1-2; D is uncertain. Trimming removed 2 bases from V and 1 base from J, with 5 bases in between. The CDR3 totals 12 residues. CDR1 SQVTM and CDR2 ANQGSEA come from the germline V gene. CDR3 residues: CSVENSNYGYTF. The CDR3 DNA is TGCAGCGTTGAAAACAGTAACTATGGCTACACCTTC.

V is TRBV11-2 and J is TRBJ2-4; D ambiguous. The CDR3 contains 20 residues. The V and J ends lost 0 bases and 2 bases respectively, with 23 bases between them. Germline CDR1 SGHAT, CDR2 FQNNGV. This CDR3 reads CASSLDPRFGTFGTKNIQYF. In nucleotides, the CDR3 is TGTGCCAGCAGCTTAGATCCCCGATTTGGAACCTTTGGGACCAAAAACATTCAGTACTTC.

The rearrangement joins TRBV5-1 to TRBJ2-7; 10 bases match TRBD1. V lost 4 bases to trimming and J lost 4 bases; unmatched junction nucleotides: 11. The CDR3 totals 16 residues. Germline values: CDR1 SGHRS, CDR2 YFSETQ. The CDR3 protein is CASSLHRDRGQYEQYF. DNA of the CDR3: TGCGCCAGCAGCCTACACCGGGACAGGGGTCAATACGAGCAGTACTTC.

The chain is built from TRBV2 and TRBJ2-1; the match to TRBD2 covers 13 bases. Germline values: CDR1 SNHLY, CDR2 FYNNEI. The CDR3 contains 15 residues. V was clipped by 4 bases and J by 10 bases; unmatched bases: 7. CDR3 coding DNA: TGTGCCAGCAGTGGGACTAGCGGGAGACGAGGGGAGCAGTTCTTC. It yields the protein CASSGTSGRRGEQFF.

The J gene is TRBJ1-2, the V gene TRBV7-2; D call uncertain. Germline V gene sequence: CDR1 SGHTA, CDR2 FQGNSA. The germline V and J ends were trimmed by 3 bases and 3 bases, with 8 bases remaining between them. This CDR3 contains 13 residues. CDR3 bases: TGTGCCAGCAGCTTCGTCGGGGACTATGGCTACACCTTC. Its translation: CASSFVGDYGYTF. Full variable domain (missing parts from reference TRBV7-2 and TRBJ1-2): GAGVSQSPSNKVTEKGKDVELRCDPISGHTALYWYRQSLGQGLEFLIYFQGNSAPDKSGLPSDRFSAERTGGSVSTLTIQRTQQEDSAVYLCASSFVGDYGYTFGSGTRLTVV.

The chain combines TRBV7-9 with TRBJ1-3, with D hard to call. The CDR3 length is 14 residues. Germline V lookup: CDR1 SEHNR, CDR2 FQNEAQ (reference sequence). The V and J ends lost 3 bases and 0 bases respectively, with 6 bases between them. CDR3 amino acids: CASSFSPSGNTIYF. In DNA, the CDR3 is TGTGCCAGCAGCTTTTCCCCCTCTGGAAACACCATATATTTT.

The chain combines TRBV19 with TRBJ2-1; D might be TRBD2 (5 bases). V gave up 0 bases and J gave up 8 bases, with 14 bases separating them. Germline V gene sequence: CDR1 LNHDA, CDR2 SQIVND (reference sequence). The CDR3 totals 15 residues. CDR3 region: CASSIDDGVGDEQFF. For the CDR3, the DNA is TGTGCCAGTAGTATAGATGACGGGGTGGGAGATGAGCAGTTCTTC.

The chain employs TRBV7-3 and TRBJ2-2, with D possibly TRBD1 on 5 matching bases. Germline V gene sequence: CDR1 SGHTA, CDR2 FQGTGA. The ends were cut back, 5 bases at V and 1 base at J, with 17 bases in the middle. The CDR3 contains 17 residues. The CDR3 bases are TGTGCCAGCAGCCCCCAATGGCAGGGCGGGAACACCGGGGAGCTGTTTTTT. Translation: CASSPQWQGGNTGELFF.

There are a few counts of this clone. The chain recombines TRBV2 with TRBJ2-2; TRBD1 aligns across 8 bases. Germline V gene sequence: CDR1 SNHLY, CDR2 FYNNEI. The CDR3 contains 14 residues. After removal of 5 bases from V and 3 bases from J, the junction contained 2 bases not matched to a gene. CDR3 protein: CASSRGQDTGELFF. Written as DNA, the CDR3 is TGTGCCAGCAGTAGGGGACAGGACACCGGGGAGCTGTTTTTT.

The rearrangement uses TRBV15 and TRBJ1-2; D remains unclear. The CDR3 is 17 amino acids. Germline CDR1 and CDR2: LNHNV and YYDKDF (reference sequence). Trimming removed 3 bases at V and 1 base at J, with 18 bases between. The CDR3 sequence is CATSSSLPGPFNYGYTF. Written as DNA, the CDR3 is TGTGCCACCAGCAGTTCTTTACCGGGTCCCTTTAACTATGGCTACACCTTC.

In regard to this clone: The junction and the germline gene differ at one end; a read error may be behind it. The rearrangement links TRBV27 to TRBJ2-1, with 7 bases identical to TRBD1. The CDR3 is made up of 13 amino acids. Germline-derived CDR1 and CDR2 are MNHEY and SMNVEV (reference sequence). CDR3 residues: CASSASSGGTELF. CDR3 sequence (DNA): TGTGCCAGCAGTGCGTCCTCCGGTGGGACAGAACTCTTC.

This clone was counted a few times. V usage is TRBV9 and J usage is TRBJ2-7, with 10 bases matching TRBD1. Unmatched junction bases numbered 12, after V lost 4 bases and J lost 5 bases. Germline V CDR1 and CDR2: SGDLS, YYNGEE. CDR3 length: 16 residues. The CDR3 here is CASSPTPGTGVDEQYF. The CDR3 region has the DNA TGTGCCAGCAGCCCGACCCCCGGGACAGGGGTCGACGAGCAGTACTTC.

The rearrangement joins TRBV24-1 to TRBJ2-1; no firm D call. V lost 6 bases to trimming and J lost 7 bases, with 12 bases between them. The CDR3 has 13 amino acids. The V gene's germline CDR1 is KGHDR and CDR2 SFDVKD. For the CDR3, the DNA is TGTGCCACCAGTCCCCACAGCAAGAATGAGCAGTTCTTC. Its protein product is CATSPHSKNEQFF.

The chain uses TRBV7-2 and TRBJ2-1, with TRBD2 matching 13 bases. The CDR3 is made up of 15 amino acids. The germline CDR1 and CDR2 sequences are SGHTA and FQGNSA. V lost 5 bases and J lost 9; bases outside the gene matches: 7. The CDR3 protein is CASSAELAGGAEQFF. CDR3 in DNA: TGTGCCAGCAGCGCAGAACTAGCGGGAGGGGCTGAGCAGTTCTTC.

This clone appeared a single time. The rearrangement uses TRBV7-7 and TRBJ2-5, with 14 bases lining up with TRBD2. The CDR3 has 15 amino acids. Germline V gene data show CDR1 as SSHAT and CDR2 as FNYEAQ (reference sequence). V gave up 5 bases and J gave up 5 bases; unmatched junction bases: 4. The CDR3, as DNA: TGTGCCAGCAGCCAGGGACTAGCGGGGGTCGAGACCCAGTACTTC. Translation: CASSQGLAGVETQYF.

The V gene is TRBV27, the J gene TRBJ1-4, with no clear D. This CDR3 is 15 amino acids long. Germline CDR1 MNHEY, CDR2 SMNVEV (reference sequence). The V and J ends lost 6 bases and 9 bases respectively, with 20 bases between them. This CDR3 is CASSEDRIGSQKLFF. The CDR3 bases are TGTGCCAGCAGCGAGGACCGGATAGGCAGTCAAAAACTGTTTTTT. Filled out from reference TRBV27 and TRBJ1-4, the complete variable domain reads EAQVTQNPRYLITVTGKKLTVTCSQNMNHEYMSWYRQDPGLGLRQIYYSMNVEVTDKGDVPEGYKVSRKEKRNFPLILESPSPNQTSLYFCASSEDRIGSQKLFFGSGTQLSVL.

The rearrangement links TRBV15 to TRBJ1-4; perhaps TRBD1 as D (5 bases). V was trimmed by 5 bases and J by 7 bases, leaving 17 bases between them. Germline V gene data show CDR1 as LNHNV and CDR2 as YYDKDF (reference sequence). This CDR3 comprises 15 residues. In DNA, the CDR3 is TGTGCCACCAGCCAAGAAGAGGGGAGGGGTGAAAAACTGTTTTTT. This translates into CATSQEEGRGEKLFF.

This rearrangement joins TRBV10-3 to TRBJ2-7, with TRBD1 as a possible D gene (5 bases). The CDR3 is made up of 13 amino acids. Germline V gene sequence: CDR1 ENHRY, CDR2 SYGVKD. Trimming left V 3 bases short and J 0 bases short, with 6 bases between. CDR3 region: CAISDDSSYEQYF. The DNA of the CDR3 is TGTGCCATCAGTGATGACAGCTCCTACGAGCAGTACTTC.

The gene calls are TRBV25-1 and TRBJ2-1; the D gene is possibly TRBD1 (6 bases). CDR1 MGHDK and CDR2 SYGVNS come from the germline V gene. This CDR3 spans 16 amino acids. Trimming took 2 bases from V and 9 from J, leaving 20 bases between them. The CDR3 DNA is TGTGCCAGCAGTGAAATTTGGTTGGACAGAGTCAGTGAGCAGTTCTTC. Amino acids: CASSEIWLDRVSEQFF.

The rearrangement uses TRBV20-1 and TRBJ1-3; D might be TRBD1 (5 bases). CDR3 size: 11 residues. Looked up from germline, CDR1 is DFQATT and CDR2 is SNEGSKA (reference sequence). V was clipped by 2 bases and J by 9 bases, with 8 bases between them. CDR3 protein: CSARQGGTIYF. CDR3 coding DNA: TGCAGTGCTAGACAGGGCGGCACCATATATTTT.

The chain has TRBV7-8 and TRBJ1-6; D is possibly TRBD1 (5 bases). The germline V gene has CDR1 SGHVS and CDR2 FQNEAQ. This CDR3 contains 13 residues. Trimming pared 1 base from V and 17 bases from J, leaving 15 bases between. CDR3 sequence (DNA): TGTGCCAGCAGCTTAGGGGGACGGAAGGCGATCCACTTT. It is translated as CASSLGGRKAIHF.